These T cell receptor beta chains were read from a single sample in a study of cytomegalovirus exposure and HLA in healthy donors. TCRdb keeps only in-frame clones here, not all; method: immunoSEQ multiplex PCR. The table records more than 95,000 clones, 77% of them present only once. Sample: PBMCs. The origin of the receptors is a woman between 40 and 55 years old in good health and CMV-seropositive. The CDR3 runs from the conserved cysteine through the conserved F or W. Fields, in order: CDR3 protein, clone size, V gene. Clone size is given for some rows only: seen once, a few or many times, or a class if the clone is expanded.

CASSQGRFGGLTEAFF | NA | TRBV4-1
CASSSGVSSNQPQHF | NA | TRBV28
CATSRDPERVNEKLFF | few | TRBV15
CASRATSGSRNEQFF | NA | TRBV2
CASSLASREETQYF | NA | TRBV5-1
CASSIRDIETQYF | NA | TRBV5-6
CASSPRLQETQYF | NA | TRBV18
CSSSPEGVGYTF | NA | TRBV7-9
CASSLGDRDQETQYF | once | TRBV7-9
CASRPAGIYEQYF | NA | TRBV6-7
CASSLVQGDYYNEQFF | NA | TRBV7-9
CASSSTGGTGQPQHF | NA | TRBV28
CASRSGYDEQYF | NA | TRBV5-1
CACRGSQETQYF | NA | TRBV30
CASSRQLGNTEAFF | NA | TRBV5-4
CASSSPGGYGYTF | NA | TRBV28
CASSLQGSTGNTIYF | NA | TRBV5-1
CSVGRGPNEQFF | few | TRBV29-1
CASSQHGDYYEQYF | NA | TRBV14
CASSSLGTGEETQYF | NA | TRBV28
CASSFQGKNTGELFF | once | TRBV5-1
CASSLPGTFYATNEKLFF | NA | TRBV27
CASSFGLAGIEQYF | NA | TRBV28
CASSLGDRDQETQYF | NA | TRBV5-1
CASSLRLAGLRGEQFF | NA | TRBV7-3
CASSTGQGFNQPQHF | NA | TRBV9
CASSAGGQGAGGYTF | NA | TRBV5-1
CASSHPPRDSTNEKLFF | NA | TRBV4-1
CASSYSGTTYGYTF | NA | TRBV6-5
CSPQTPTGGLVQYF | NA | TRBV29-1